A single sample is the source of the 21 T cell receptor beta chains below, sequenced in a study of monozygotic twins with inflammatory bowel disease. TCRdb re-called the 5' RACE reads, yielding one record per CDR3 amino acid sequence without DNA. The sample totals around 200,000 distinct CDR3 sequences; its top ten clones hold 1.5% to 2%. What was sequenced was blood. The receptors derive from a human donor with ulcerative colitis or Crohn's disease, or a healthy co-twin of an affected twin (not recorded which).

The chain joins TRBV2 to TRBJ1-5; as DNA is missing, the TRBD1 call by TCRdb cannot be tested. Looked up from germline, CDR1 is SNHLY and CDR2 is FYNNEI. The CDR3 has 14 residues. CDR3 sequence: CASSPDRGAQPQHF.

CDR3 residues: CSARAAANNQPQHF. The chain employs TRBV20-1 and TRBJ1-5. Per the germline V gene, CDR1 is DFQATT and CDR2 is SNEGSKA (reference sequence). CDR3 length: 14 residues.

The V gene is TRBV15, the J gene TRBJ2-1; without DNA, the TCRdb call of TRBD2 cannot be checked. CDR3 length: 13 amino acids. Germline V lookup: CDR1 LNHNV, CDR2 YYDKDF (reference sequence). The CDR3 region is CATGLALYNEQFF.

The V and J genes are TRBV7-2 and TRBJ2-3; TCRdb selects TRBD1, and the lack of DNA leaves this call unchecked. CDR1 and CDR2 (germline): SGHTA, FQGNSA. This CDR3 has 17 amino acids. The CDR3 here is CASSTIRGGRRTDTQYF.

The chain links TRBV18 to TRBJ2-1; TCRdb's D call, TRBD2, is unchecked because there is no DNA. The length of the CDR3 is 18 residues. CDR1 and CDR2 (germline): KGHSH, LQKENI. Here the CDR3 reads CASSRYGLAGGKGGEQFF.

V and J are TRBV20-1 and TRBJ2-4; TCRdb's D call, TRBD1, is unchecked because there is no DNA. Germline V CDR1 and CDR2: DFQATT, SNEGSKA (reference sequence). The CDR3 has 12 amino acids. The CDR3 here is CSARRGEHIQYF.

The chain couples TRBV19 to TRBJ1-2; absent DNA, TCRdb's TRBD1 call cannot be checked. Germline V gives CDR1 LNHDA, CDR2 SQIVND (reference sequence). This CDR3 comprises 13 residues. The CDR3 spells CARGQGFGYGYTF.

V is TRBV5-1 and J is TRBJ2-3; TCRdb gives TRBD1 as the D gene, but with no DNA this cannot be confirmed. Germline V gene lookup returns CDR1 SGHRS and CDR2 YFSETQ. This CDR3 is 16 amino acids long. This CDR3 is CASSLTGVTSADTQYF. The entire variable domain, with the rest obtained from reference TRBV5-1 and TRBJ2-3, is as follows: KAGVTQTPRYLIKTRGQQVTLSCSPISGHRSVSWYQQTPGQGLQFLFEYFSETQRNKGNFPGRFSGRQFSNSRSEMNVSTLELGDSALYLCASSLTGVTSADTQYFGPGTRLTVL.

The chain recombines TRBV10-3 with TRBJ2-7; as DNA is missing, the TRBD2 call by TCRdb cannot be tested. The V gene's germline CDR1 is ENHRY and CDR2 SYGVKD. The CDR3 loop spans 16 amino acids. The CDR3 sequence: CAISGPKGLGTYEQYF.

This rearrangement joins TRBV29-1 to TRBJ2-2; TCRdb lists TRBD2, though no DNA is available to test this call. The CDR3 consists of 14 residues. In germline, CDR1 is SQVTM, CDR2 ANQGSEA. The CDR3 protein is CSVRRGEDTGELFF.

J is TRBJ2-6 and V is TRBV4-1; TCRdb's D call, TRBD1, is unchecked because there is no DNA. The CDR3 is 18 residues long. Germline V gene lookup returns CDR1 MGHRA and CDR2 YSYEKL. CDR3 amino acids: CASSRRGQDVGGANVLTF.

V usage is TRBV18 and J usage is TRBJ1-3; TCRdb calls TRBD1, which cannot be checked without DNA. CDR1 KGHSH and CDR2 LQKENI come from the germline V gene. The CDR3 is 16 amino acids. The CDR3 is CASSQSTVSSGNTIYF.

The chain joins TRBV7-3 to TRBJ2-1; TCRdb proposes TRBD2, but this gene call is untestable without DNA. The germline V gene encodes CDR1 SGHTA and CDR2 FQGTGA. The CDR3 is made up of 14 amino acids. The CDR3: CASSSGGGVYEQFF. Complete variable domain (other parts from reference TRBV7-3 and TRBJ2-1): GAGVSQTPSNKVTEKGKYVELRCDPISGHTALYWYRQSLGQGPEFLIYFQGTGAADDSGLPNDRFFAVRPEGSVSTLKIQRTERGDSAVYLCASSSGGGVYEQFFGPGTRLTVL.

The V call is TRBV4-1, the J call TRBJ1-4; TCRdb's D call of TRBD1 is untestable without DNA. Looked up from germline, CDR1 is MGHRA and CDR2 is YSYEKL. The length of the CDR3 is 16 residues. CDR3 protein: CASSPGRLGANEKLFF.

The V call is TRBV19, the J call TRBJ2-3. This CDR3 has 13 residues. Germline lookup yields CDR1 LNHDA and CDR2 SQIVND (reference sequence). The CDR3 sequence is CASSQTRPDTQYF.

This chain links TRBV19 with TRBJ1-5; TCRdb's assignment of TRBD1 cannot be checked, as there is no DNA. The CDR3 has 14 residues. Germline CDR1 is LNHDA and CDR2 is SQIVND (reference sequence). The CDR3 is CASVGDRSNQPQHF.

The genes are TRBV5-5 and TRBJ2-1. Looked up from germline, CDR1 is SGHKS and CDR2 is YYEKEE (reference sequence). There are 14 residues in the CDR3. The chain's CDR3 is CASFPWTVNNEQFF.

The rearrangement uses TRBV10-3 and TRBJ2-1; TCRdb gives TRBD1 as the D gene, but with no DNA this cannot be confirmed. Germline-derived CDR1 and CDR2 are ENHRY and SYGVKD. This CDR3 contains 15 residues. The CDR3 reads CAISPAGPPYNEQFF.

V is TRBV7-6 and J is TRBJ2-3; TCRdb names TRBD1, which stays unverified in the absence of DNA. Germline CDR1 reads SGHVS; CDR2 reads FNYEAQ. This CDR3 has 15 residues. This chain's CDR3 is CASSFGQGGTDTQYF. The full variable domain, rest sourced from reference TRBV7-6 and TRBJ2-3, is GAGVSQSPRYKVTKRGQDVALRCDPISGHVSLYWYRQALGQGPEFLTYFNYEAQQDKSGLPNDRFSAERPEGSISTLTIQRTEQRDSAMYRCASSFGQGGTDTQYFGPGTRLTVL.

The V call is TRBV5-1, the J call TRBJ2-5; there is no DNA to check the TCRdb D call of TRBD1. From germline, CDR1 is SGHRS and CDR2 YFSETQ. This CDR3 contains 15 residues. This chain's CDR3 is CASSLEGFEQETQYF. The variable domain in full, completed from reference TRBV5-1 and TRBJ2-5, reads KAGVTQTPRYLIKTRGQQVTLSCSPISGHRSVSWYQQTPGQGLQFLFEYFSETQRNKGNFPGRFSGRQFSNSRSEMNVSTLELGDSALYLCASSLEGFEQETQYFGPGTRLLVL.

The J gene is TRBJ2-1, the V gene TRBV12-3 or TRBV12-4; the D call of TRBD1 rests on TCRdb alone, since no DNA is present to check it. The CDR3 has 15 residues. The CDR3 sequence is CASSTGGYSYNEQFF.